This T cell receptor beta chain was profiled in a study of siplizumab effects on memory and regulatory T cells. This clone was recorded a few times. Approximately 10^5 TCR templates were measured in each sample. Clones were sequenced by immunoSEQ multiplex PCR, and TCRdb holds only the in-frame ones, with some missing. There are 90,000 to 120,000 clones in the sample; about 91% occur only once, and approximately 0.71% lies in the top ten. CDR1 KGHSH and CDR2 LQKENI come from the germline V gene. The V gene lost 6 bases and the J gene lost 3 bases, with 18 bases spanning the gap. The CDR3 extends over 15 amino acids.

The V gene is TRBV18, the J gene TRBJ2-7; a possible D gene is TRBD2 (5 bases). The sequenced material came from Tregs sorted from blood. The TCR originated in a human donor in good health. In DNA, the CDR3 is TGTGCCAGCTCCTTTGCCACGGACTCTTTCTACGAGCAGTACTTC. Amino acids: CASSFATDSFYEQYF.